The 31 T cell receptor beta chains below were found in one sample sequenced in a study of OX40 agonist ivuxolimab in advanced cancers. Profiled with immunoSEQ multiplex PCR; TCRdb holds only in-frame clones, not every one. The data show tens of thousands of clones, about nine tenths seen once. The sample consisted of CD4+ or CD8+ T cells sorted from blood, taken in a trial of the OX40 agonist ivuxolimab. The receptors here all came from an adult with an advanced solid tumor such as melanoma, head and neck, liver or kidney cancer.

The table lists this clone with a count of one. The same CDR3 is also encoded by other DNA sequences in this sample. V usage is TRBV30 and J usage is TRBJ2-3; D is possibly TRBD2 (5 bases). CDR1 is GTSNPN and CDR2 is SVGIG in the germline V gene (reference sequence). The V and J ends lost 3 bases and 4 bases respectively, with 8 bases between them. This CDR3 contains 12 residues. The CDR3 coding sequence is TGTGCCTGGAGGGGTAGCGCAGATACGCAGTATTTT. The encoded protein is CAWRGSADTQYF.

The rearrangement joins TRBV4-2 to TRBJ2-1, with a possible D match to TRBD2 (5 bases). Germline loops: CDR1 LGHNA, CDR2 YNFKEQ. V dropped 1 base and J dropped 2 bases, with 9 bases sitting between them. The CDR3 length is 15 residues. The CDR3 nucleotides are TGTGCCAGCAGCCAAGTCCTCGGGACCTACAATGAGCAGTTCTTC. It encodes CASSQVLGTYNEQFF.

This clone was observed a handful of times. The chain combines TRBV6-1 with TRBJ2-5, with D maybe TRBD2 (6 bases). Trimming shortened V by 0 bases and J by 2 bases, and 13 bases separated the two germline ends. The CDR3 runs 16 residues. Looked up from germline, CDR1 is MNHNS and CDR2 is SASEGT. Here the CDR3 DNA reads TGTGCCAGCAGTGAAGCGTGGGGCGGGGCACAAGAGACCCAGTACTTC. Protein sequence: CASSEAWGGAQETQYF.

The chain uses TRBV7-8 and TRBJ2-1, with a possible D match to TRBD1 (5 bases). From germline, CDR1 is SGHVS and CDR2 FQNEAQ. CDR3 length: 14 amino acids. V was pared by 6 bases and J by 1 base, with 10 bases between. The CDR3 region has the DNA TGTGCCAGCAGAGTGAGACAGTCCTACAATGAGCAGTTCTTC. This translates into CASRVRQSYNEQFF.

The V gene is TRBV7-6, the J gene TRBJ2-1, with D possibly matching TRBD2 (7 bases). This CDR3 has 16 residues. Germline CDR1 is SGHVS and CDR2 is FNYEAQ. Deletions cut 2 bases from V and 6 bases from J, with 17 bases between. The CDR3 protein is CASSLQAGALTNEQFF. The CDR3, as DNA: TGTGCCAGCAGCTTACAGGCGGGGGCCTTGACCAATGAGCAGTTCTTC.

The chain links TRBV6-5 to TRBJ2-1, with 7 bases that match TRBD2. Germline V lookup: CDR1 MNHEY, CDR2 SVGAGI. CDR3 length: 15 residues. Losses at the gene ends were 4 bases for V and 9 bases for J; bases not matched to a gene: 12. The CDR3 DNA follows: TGTGCCAGCAGTTCCCTTATAAGCGGGAAGGTTGAGCAGTTCTTC. This gives the protein CASSSLISGKVEQFF.

The genes are TRBV5-1 and TRBJ1-1; D gene ambiguous. V was shortened by 0 bases and J by 0 bases, with 12 bases between the two germline ends. CDR1 is SGHRS, CDR2 YFSETQ, per germline. The CDR3 is 16 residues long. The CDR3 region is CASSLVPGEMNTEAFF. DNA of the CDR3: TGCGCCAGCAGCTTGGTCCCTGGGGAAATGAACACTGAAGCTTTCTTT.

J is TRBJ2-1 and V is TRBV5-4; 9 bases are a match to TRBD1. Trimming removed 4 bases from V and 7 bases from J; junction bases left unmatched: 6. Germline V CDR1 and CDR2: SGHNT, YYREEE (reference sequence). The CDR3 totals 14 residues. For the CDR3, the DNA is TGTGCCAGCAGCCGCCCGGACAGGGGTAATGAGCAGTTCTTC. Translating gives CASSRPDRGNEQFF.

V is TRBV27 and J is TRBJ2-1; 8 bases line up with TRBD2. The V and J ends lost 7 bases and 4 bases, in that order; junction bases with no gene match: 9. CDR1 and CDR2 from the germline V gene are MNHEY and SMNVEV (reference sequence). The CDR3 runs to 15 residues. The CDR3 spells CASISAGAGYNEQFF. CDR3 nucleotides: TGTGCCAGCATCTCAGCGGGAGCCGGGTACAATGAGCAGTTCTTC.

The chain carries TRBV6-5 and TRBJ1-4, with a possible D match to TRBD1 (5 bases). The V end was cut by 5 bases, the J end by 3 bases, with 10 bases between. CDR3 length equals 14 residues. Germline V CDR1 and CDR2: MNHEY, SVGAGI. CDR3 sequence reads: CASSDSLANEKLFF. CDR3 nucleotide sequence: TGTGCCAGCAGTGACAGTCTCGCTAATGAAAAACTGTTTTTT.

The count of this clone is one. The rearrangement links TRBV9 to TRBJ2-3; TRBD1 matches at 12 bases. CDR1 is SGDLS and CDR2 is YYNGEE in the germline V gene. This CDR3 is built from 16 residues. V lost 0 bases to trimming and J lost 3 bases; unmatched junction nucleotides: 2. CDR3 in amino acids: CASSVEGQGATDTQYF. CDR3 coding DNA: TGTGCCAGCAGCGTAGAGGGACAGGGGGCGACAGATACGCAGTATTTT.

The chain has TRBV19 and TRBJ2-3; 16 bases match TRBD2. J gave up 2 bases and V 4 bases, and 3 bases lay outside the gene matches. The CDR3 runs to 17 residues. Germline CDR1 is LNHDA and CDR2 is SQIVND (reference sequence). The CDR3 loop reads CASSRGTSGRVTDTQYF. CDR3 DNA sequence: TGTGCCAGTAGTAGGGGGACTAGCGGGAGGGTCACAGATACGCAGTATTTT.

This chain connects TRBV7-9 to TRBJ1-6; 7 nucleotides align to TRBD1. With V trimmed by 5 bases and J by 2 bases, 3 bases remained unmatched. This CDR3 has 15 amino acids. CDR1 is SEHNR, CDR2 FQNEAQ, per germline (reference sequence). CDR3 residues: CASSVTGAYNSPLHF. The CDR3 DNA follows: TGTGCCAGCAGCGTAACAGGGGCCTATAATTCACCCCTCCACTTT. Supplemented by reference TRBV7-9 and TRBJ1-6, the full variable domain reads DTGVSQNPRHKITKRGQNVTFRCDPISEHNRLYWYRQTLGQGPEFLTYFQNEAQLEKSRLLSDRFSAERPKGSFSTLEIQRTEQGDSAMYLCASSVTGAYNSPLHFGNGTRLTVT.

The chain is built from TRBV6-6 and TRBJ2-5; D might be TRBD1 (6 bases). Per the germline V gene, CDR1 is MNHNY and CDR2 is SVGAGI (reference sequence). The length of the CDR3 is 14 residues. V was trimmed by 4 bases and J by 4 bases, leaving 13 bases between them. CDR3 sequence (DNA): TGTGCCAGCAGTTCTACACTAGGGGGAGAGACCCAGTACTTC. As protein: CASSSTLGGETQYF.

This clone was seen once. The chain carries TRBV21-1 and TRBJ2-7. TRBV21-1 is shown as a pseudogene. CDR3 length: 13 residues. The CDR3 loop is CASSKASYQQQYF. Here the CDR3 DNA reads TGTGCCAGCAGCAAAGCCTCATATCAGCAGCAGTACTTC.

In this sample, this clone turned up once. This chain connects TRBV6-1 to TRBJ1-4, with TRBD1 identical over 7 bases. V trimming: 6 bases; J trimming: 6 bases; junction bases outside the gene matches: 4. The germline CDR1 and CDR2 sequences are MNHNS and SASEGT. This CDR3 spans 13 amino acids. Here the CDR3 reads CASSRQGYEKLFF. The CDR3 nucleotides read TGTGCCAGCAGCAGACAGGGTTATGAAAAACTGTTTTTT.

The J gene is TRBJ1-5, the V gene TRBV7-3; maybe TRBD1 (5 bases). The CDR3 is made up of 15 amino acids. The V end lost 5 bases, the J end lost 4 bases, and 15 bases lay between the germline ends. CDR1 and CDR2 (germline): SGHTA, FQGTGA. CDR3 sequence (DNA): TGTGCCAGCAGCCCGACCGGGACCACTAATCAGCCCCAGCATTTT. This translates into CASSPTGTTNQPQHF.

This sequence joins TRBV5-6 and TRBJ2-5; TRBD1 is a possible D gene (6 bases). This CDR3 has 13 residues. Germline CDR1 reads SGHDT; CDR2 reads YYEEEE. V lost 4 bases to trimming and J lost 5 bases, with 12 bases between them. The CDR3, as DNA: TGTGCCAGCAGCCACAGGGTAACGGAGACCCAGTACTTC. Its protein is CASSHRVTETQYF.

The rearrangement joins TRBV30 to TRBJ1-6; D gene uncertain. CDR3 size: 15 residues. CDR1 and CDR2 from the germline V gene are GTSNPN and SVGIG (reference sequence). V was clipped by 2 bases and J by 0 bases, with 8 bases between them. CDR3 amino acids: CAWSKGSSYNSPLHF. The CDR3 DNA reads TGTGCCTGGAGTAAAGGCAGCTCCTATAATTCACCCCTCCACTTT.

V usage is TRBV5-8 and J usage is TRBJ2-1, with a weak D call TRBD2 (5 bases). The germline CDR1 and CDR2 sequences are SGHTS and YDEGEE. This CDR3 has 16 residues. V lost 0 bases and J lost 4, with 14 bases in between. The CDR3 nucleotides are TGTGCCAGCAGCTTGGGGAGCGGCCCGTCATACAATGAGCAGTTCTTC. Its translation: CASSLGSGPSYNEQFF.

V is TRBV2 and J is TRBJ1-1, with 9 bases lining up with TRBD1. Germline values: CDR1 SNHLY, CDR2 FYNNEI. The V segment lost 0 bases and the J segment 5 bases; nucleotides outside the gene matches: 4. The CDR3 is 15 amino acids. Written as DNA, the CDR3 is TGTGCCAGCAGTGAAGCACAGGGGGCGAGGACTGAAGCTTTCTTT. It encodes CASSEAQGARTEAFF.

CDR3 sequence reads: CAWSGQSNSPLHF. The CDR3 coding sequence is TGTGCCTGGTCCGGACAGAGTAATTCACCCCTCCACTTT. The chain couples TRBV30 to TRBJ1-6; D might be TRBD1 (6 bases). The CDR3 loop spans 13 amino acids. Trimming pared 5 bases from V and 6 bases from J, leaving 11 bases between. Germline assignment: CDR1 GTSNPN and CDR2 SVGIG (reference sequence).

This chain joins TRBV25-1 and TRBJ1-2, with 7 positions matching TRBD1. The CDR3 is 14 residues long. From germline, CDR1 is MGHDK and CDR2 SYGVNS. The junction had 5 bases not matched to a gene; V was cut back by 4 bases and J by 3 bases. DNA for the CDR3: TGTGCCAGCAGTGCCGGACAGGCTGACTATGGCTACACCTTC. Its protein product is CASSAGQADYGYTF.

The rearrangement joins TRBV19 to TRBJ1-5; a weak D match, TRBD1 (6 bases). Trimming removed 4 bases at V and 7 bases at J, with 14 bases between. CDR1 LNHDA and CDR2 SQIVND come from the germline V gene (reference sequence). This CDR3 comprises 14 residues. In DNA form, the CDR3 reads TGTGCCAGTAGTAGAACAGGGATTCGGCAGCCCCAGCATTTT. It encodes CASSRTGIRQPQHF.

J is TRBJ2-7 and V is TRBV29-1; tentatively, D is TRBD1 or TRBD2 (5 bases each). Germline V gene data show CDR1 as SQVTM and CDR2 as ANQGSEA. Trimming stripped 3 bases from V and 7 bases from J, with 13 bases between. The CDR3 is 12 amino acids. CDR3 coding DNA: TGCAGCGTTGAGGGGCTGGGGGTTGAGCAGTACTTC. As protein: CSVEGLGVEQYF.

The chain uses TRBV27 and TRBJ1-5; maybe TRBD1 (6 bases). In germline, CDR1 is MNHEY, CDR2 SMNVEV (reference sequence). The V and J ends lost 8 bases and 9 bases respectively, with 11 bases between them. CDR3 size: 11 residues. This CDR3 reads CASAQGGPQHF. CDR3 sequence (DNA): TGTGCCAGCGCCCAAGGGGGGCCCCAGCATTTT.

This clone appeared a single time. The chain uses TRBV19 and TRBJ2-7; D is ambiguous. CDR1 is LNHDA, CDR2 SQIVND, per germline (reference sequence). Trimming pared 3 bases from V and 4 bases from J, leaving 7 bases between. The CDR3 totals 12 residues. CDR3 in amino acids: CASSIEGYEQYF. The CDR3 bases are TGTGCCAGTAGTATTGAAGGTTACGAGCAGTACTTC.

This clone is a singleton in its sample. The chain uses TRBV19 and TRBJ1-2; D gene ambiguous. The CDR3 sequence is 15 residues long. Germline CDR1 and CDR2: LNHDA and SQIVND (reference sequence). Trimming cost V 3 bases and J 8 bases, with 19 bases left between them. In nucleotides, the CDR3 is TGTGCCAGTAGTATCCCTCCGGGCCTTGAGACCGGCTACACCTTC. Protein sequence: CASSIPPGLETGYTF.

The rearrangement joins TRBV5-6 to TRBJ1-5, with 8 bases lining up with TRBD1. In germline, CDR1 is SGHDT, CDR2 YYEEEE. With V trimmed by 2 bases and J by 9 bases, 13 bases remained unmatched. This CDR3 spans 16 amino acids. The CDR3 nucleotides are TGTGCCAGCAGCTTCGGTCCAGGGGGCGAATCCAGGCCCCAGCATTTT. Its protein product is CASSFGPGGESRPQHF.

The rearrangement links TRBV7-9 to TRBJ2-3; D is possibly TRBD1 (5 bases). Germline V gene sequence: CDR1 SEHNR, CDR2 FQNEAQ (reference sequence). CDR3 length: 16 residues. V dropped 1 base and J dropped 0 bases, with 11 bases sitting between them. The CDR3 reads CASSLVDIGSTDTQYF. The CDR3 coding sequence is TGTGCCAGCAGCTTAGTGGACATAGGAAGCACAGATACGCAGTATTTT.

The chain uses TRBV6-6 and TRBJ1-2, with 11 nucleotides matching TRBD1. J gave up 6 bases and V 5 bases, and 11 bases lay outside the gene matches. This CDR3 is built from 16 residues. Germline loops: CDR1 MNHNY, CDR2 SVGAGI (reference sequence). CDR3 in amino acids: CASSTGQGAGKNGYTF. Written as DNA, the CDR3 is TGTGCCAGCAGTACCGGACAGGGGGCGGGGAAGAATGGCTACACCTTC.